A single sample is the source of the 20 T cell receptor beta chains below, sequenced in a study of blood T cell repertoires in COVID-19. Sequencing was performed with immunoSEQ multiplex PCR; in TCRdb, only in-frame clones are kept and a portion is missing. This table holds fewer than 400,000 clones, 70% to 90% found once. The material sequenced was PBMCs or T cells enriched from blood (not recorded which). Receptors originate from a man aged 30 to 45 who had recovered from COVID-19.

The rearrangement links TRBV6-1 to TRBJ1-5; 7 bases are a match to TRBD1. The CDR3 has 15 residues. The V gene's germline CDR1 is MNHNS and CDR2 SASEGT. V trimming: 2 bases; J trimming: 7 bases; junction bases outside the gene matches: 8. CDR3 nucleotides: TGTGCCAGCAGTGAAAAAACAGGGGAGAGGCAGCCCCAGCATTTT. Translated, it gives CASSEKTGERQPQHF.

V usage is TRBV18 and J usage is TRBJ2-5; perhaps TRBD2 as D (5 bases). The germline V and J ends were trimmed by 0 bases and 4 bases, with 6 bases remaining between them. This CDR3 has 13 amino acids. CDR1 KGHSH and CDR2 LQKENI come from the germline V gene. CDR3 DNA sequence: TGTGCCAGCTCACCACCTAGCGTAGAGACCCAGTACTTC. Encoded protein: CASSPPSVETQYF.

Worth noting for this clone: Relative to the germline gene, one junction end is altered; a read error may explain this. V and J are TRBV7-7 and TRBJ2-5; 9 bases line up with TRBD1. Per germline, CDR1 SSHAT and CDR2 FNYEAQ (reference sequence). CDR3 length: 15 amino acids. In DNA, the CDR3 is TGTGCTAGCAGCGCAGCCGGGACAGGGAAGGAGACCCAGTACTTC. It yields the protein CASSAAGTGKETQYF.

The count of this clone is one. The chain recombines TRBV14 with TRBJ2-1, with TRBD1 identical over 7 bases. Germline V CDR1 and CDR2: SGHDN, FVKESK. This CDR3 contains 15 residues. V dropped 4 bases and J dropped 5; count of bases not matched to a gene: 8. The CDR3, as DNA: TGTGCCAGCAGCCCCCTTTCAGGGGGAAACAATGAGCAGTTCTTC. This codes for CASSPLSGGNNEQFF.

The rearrangement joins TRBV30 to TRBJ1-5; TRBD1 agrees at 8 bases. The trim removed 5 bases at V and 3 bases at J, leaving 3 bases unmatched. There are 13 residues in the CDR3. CDR1 and CDR2 (germline): GTSNPN, SVGIG (reference sequence). The CDR3 here is CAWDRGLNQPQHF. The CDR3 region has the DNA TGTGCCTGGGACAGGGGACTCAATCAGCCCCAGCATTTT.

In the case of this clone: A read error may produce the germline difference seen at one junction end. This rearrangement joins TRBV19 to TRBJ2-7, with D unresolved. The length of the CDR3 is 8 residues. Per the germline V gene, CDR1 is LNHDA and CDR2 is SQIVND (reference sequence). CDR3 in DNA: TGTGCCAGTAGTATAAACAATTTC. Translated, it gives CASSINNF.

In its sample, this clone was seen a few times. The chain employs TRBV7-8 and TRBJ1-2; D not certain. CDR1 SGHVS and CDR2 FQNEAQ come from the germline V gene. The ends were cut back, 4 bases at V and 0 bases at J, with 15 bases in the middle. This CDR3 is 16 amino acids long. The CDR3 loop is CASSSLEGTTNYGYTF. The CDR3 region has the DNA TGTGCCAGCAGCTCCCTAGAGGGCACCACTAACTATGGCTACACCTTC. The whole variable domain, remainder taken from reference TRBV7-8 and TRBJ1-2, is GAGVSQSPRYKVAKRGQDVALRCDPISGHVSLFWYQQALGQGPEFLTYFQNEAQLDKSGLPSDRFFAERPEGSVSTLKIQRTQQEDSAVYLCASSSLEGTTNYGYTFGSGTRLTVV.

The chain has TRBV28 and TRBJ2-5, with no clear D. CDR3 length equals 14 residues. The germline V gene has CDR1 MDHEN and CDR2 SYDVKM. The ends were cut back, 5 bases at V and 2 bases at J, with 12 bases in the middle. CDR3 protein: CASSAHRVQETQYF. CDR3 DNA: TGTGCCAGCAGTGCCCACAGAGTACAAGAGACCCAGTACTTC.

V and J are TRBV12-3 or TRBV12-4 and TRBJ2-1; 13 nucleotides line up with TRBD2. V lost 6 bases, J lost 15 bases, and 8 bases stayed unmatched. The CDR3 has 13 amino acids. CDR3 sequence reads: CASSLLAGGSWFF. The CDR3, as DNA: TGTGCCAGCAGCCTACTAGCGGGGGGGTCTTGGTTCTTC.

The chain recombines TRBV19 with TRBJ2-5; TRBD2 agrees at 9 bases. The CDR3 totals 15 residues. V lost 7 bases, J lost 4 bases, and 10 bases stayed unmatched. Germline CDR1 reads LNHDA; CDR2 reads SQIVND (reference sequence). This CDR3 reads CASNQRGVGGETQYF. The CDR3 nucleotides are TGTGCCAGTAACCAGCGGGGGGTGGGTGGAGAGACCCAGTACTTC.

This chain joins TRBV5-8 and TRBJ1-2; 7 bases fit TRBD1. From germline, CDR1 is SGHTS and CDR2 YDEGEE. J was trimmed by 0 bases and V by 2 bases; bases with no gene match: 10. This CDR3 has 17 amino acids. Written as DNA, the CDR3 is TGTGCCAGCAGCTTACCGGGACAGCTTTTAACTAACTATGGCTACACCTTC. It yields the protein CASSLPGQLLTNYGYTF.

The V gene is TRBV15, the J gene TRBJ1-1; D unclear. The CDR3 contains 15 residues. V was cut by 1 base and J by 0 bases, with 9 bases left in between. Germline lookup yields CDR1 LNHNV and CDR2 YYDKDF (reference sequence). CDR3 in amino acids: CATSRGHSLNTEAFF. CDR3 nucleotides: TGTGCCACCAGCAGAGGTCACAGCCTGAACACTGAAGCTTTCTTT.

The genes are TRBV5-1 and TRBJ1-4; 12 bases are a match to TRBD1. CDR1 is SGHRS, CDR2 YFSETQ, per germline. The trim removed 1 base at V and 7 bases at J, leaving 2 bases unmatched. This CDR3 spans 15 amino acids. DNA for the CDR3: TGCGCCAGCAGCTTGAGGGACAGGGGGCCTGAAAAACTGTTTTTT. Translation: CASSLRDRGPEKLFF.

The rearrangement links TRBV5-4 to TRBJ1-2; 8 bases agree with TRBD1. Germline values: CDR1 SGHNT, CDR2 YYREEE (reference sequence). This CDR3 has 12 amino acids. Unmatched junction bases numbered 3, after V lost 1 base and J lost 10 bases. CDR3: CASSLSGGDYTF. In DNA form, the CDR3 reads TGTGCCAGCAGCTTGTCAGGGGGCGACTACACCTTC.

The table lists this clone with a few counts. The rearrangement uses TRBV5-1 and TRBJ1-5, with TRBD1 matching over 8 bases. CDR3 length: 14 amino acids. CDR1 is SGHRS and CDR2 is YFSETQ in the germline V gene. J gave up 7 bases and V 0 bases, and 3 bases lay outside the gene matches. Written as DNA, the CDR3 is TGCGCCAGCAGCTTGGAACAGGGGGTCCAGCCCCAGCATTTT. This sequence encodes CASSLEQGVQPQHF.

The chain couples TRBV18 to TRBJ2-5, with TRBD2 matching 8 bases. The germline CDR1 and CDR2 sequences are KGHSH and LQKENI. Trimming at V came to 1 base and at J to 4 bases, leaving 17 bases not matched to a gene. The CDR3 length is 19 residues. CDR3 protein: CASSPLPGLGPATGETQYF. Here the CDR3 DNA reads TGTGCCAGCTCACCACTTCCGGGACTAGGGCCGGCCACGGGAGAGACCCAGTACTTC.

The V gene is TRBV24-1, the J gene TRBJ1-5, with D possibly TRBD1 on 6 matching bases. Germline CDR1 reads KGHDR; CDR2 reads SFDVKD. This CDR3 has 16 residues. Between the trimmed V and J ends, which lost 6 bases and 6 bases, there was a span of 20 bases. The CDR3 region is CATSSRMDRLGQPQHF. The CDR3 DNA reads as TGTGCCACCAGTTCCCGCATGGACAGATTAGGTCAGCCCCAGCATTTT.

The chain uses TRBV7-9 and TRBJ1-3; D may be TRBD1 (6 bases). The CDR3 length is 12 residues. Trimming removed 11 bases at V and 4 bases at J, with 12 bases between. In germline, CDR1 is SEHNR, CDR2 FQNEAQ (reference sequence). Written as DNA, the CDR3 is TGTGCCTTAGGGGGTTGGGGAAACACCATATATTTT. This sequence encodes CALGGWGNTIYF. The full variable domain, in which reference TRBV7-9 and TRBJ1-3 provide the parts outside the CDR3, is DTGVSQNPRHKITKRGQNVTFRCDPISEHNRLYWYRQTLGQGPEFLTYFQNEAQLEKSRLLSDRFSAERPKGSFSTLEIQRTEQGDSAMYLCALGGWGNTIYFGEGSWLTVV.

The chain combines TRBV29-1 with TRBJ1-1; D unresolved. The ends were cut back, 8 bases at V and 3 bases at J, with 13 bases in the middle. The CDR3 is 12 residues long. The V gene's germline CDR1 is SQVTM and CDR2 ANQGSEA. For the CDR3, the DNA is TGCAGCTCGCGTGACACAGACACTGAAGCTTTCTTT. This gives the protein CSSRDTDTEAFF.

The V gene is TRBV18, the J gene TRBJ2-1; D unresolved. Deletions cut 3 bases from V and 4 bases from J, with 7 bases between. The CDR3 consists of 13 residues. Germline CDR1 KGHSH, CDR2 LQKENI. CDR3 amino acids: CASSPGYYNEQFF. The CDR3 nucleotides are TGTGCCAGCTCACCGGGCTATTACAATGAGCAGTTCTTC.